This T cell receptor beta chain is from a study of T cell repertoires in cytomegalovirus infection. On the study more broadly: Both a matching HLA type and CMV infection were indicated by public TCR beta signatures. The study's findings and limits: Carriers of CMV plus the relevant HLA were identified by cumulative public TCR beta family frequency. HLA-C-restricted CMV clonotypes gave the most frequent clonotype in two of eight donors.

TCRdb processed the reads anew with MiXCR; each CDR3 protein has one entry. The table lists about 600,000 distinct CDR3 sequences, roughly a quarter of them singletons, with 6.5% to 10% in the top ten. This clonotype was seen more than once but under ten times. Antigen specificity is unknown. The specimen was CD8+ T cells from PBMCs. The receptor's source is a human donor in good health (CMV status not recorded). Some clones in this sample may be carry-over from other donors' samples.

The CDR3 bases are TGTGCCAGCGGGGACGACCAAGAGACCCAGTACTTC. As protein: CASGDDQETQYF. The chain links TRBV6-1 to TRBJ2-5, with D perhaps assigned TRBD1 or TRBD2 (5 bases each). Germline CDR1 is MNHNS and CDR2 is SASEGT. The CDR3 runs 12 residues. Trimming took 8 bases from V and 0 from J, leaving 7 bases between them.